The 8 T cell receptor beta chains listed next were all sequenced from one sample in a study of Ad26.COV2.S vaccination and SARS-CoV-2 variants. Treatment indicated: about 20 received Ad26.COV2.S at low or high dose, single or two shots; several received placebo; per-sample allocation not given. Specimen acquisition occurred on day 63 following the initial vaccine or placebo injection. Generated by immunoSEQ multiplex PCR, the TCRdb table keeps only in-frame clones and is missing some. The table includes 400,000 to 500,000 clones, around nine tenths detected once. The input for sequencing was peripheral blood, taken in a trial of Ad26.COV2.S vaccine versus placebo. These receptor sequences come from a person between 18 and 60 years old who received the Ad26.COV2.S COVID-19 vaccine or a placebo.

The chain employs TRBV28 and TRBJ2-3, with D possibly matching TRBD1 (6 bases). Germline V lookup: CDR1 MDHEN, CDR2 SYDVKM. V was cut by 5 bases and J by 2 bases, with 17 bases left in between. There are 16 residues in the CDR3. The CDR3 region is CASSPNPGTTTDTQYF. In DNA, the CDR3 is TGTGCCAGCAGTCCGAACCCCGGGACAACCACAGATACGCAGTATTTT.

This chain connects TRBV10-3 to TRBJ1-3; 7 bases map to TRBD1. Germline values: CDR1 ENHRY, CDR2 SYGVKD. V was pared by 4 bases and J by 0 bases, with 9 bases of the junction left unmatched. The CDR3 is made up of 17 amino acids. The CDR3 here is CAISAYAGGVSGNTIYF. The CDR3 coding sequence is TGTGCCATCAGTGCCTACGCAGGGGGAGTCTCTGGAAACACCATATATTTT.

This rearrangement joins TRBV5-6 to TRBJ2-7; D might be TRBD1 (5 bases). The germline gives CDR1 SGHDT, CDR2 YYEEEE. V was clipped by 4 bases and J by 2 bases, with 16 bases between them. The CDR3 consists of 15 residues. The CDR3 sequence: CASSGNDRPPYEQYF. CDR3 nucleotides: TGTGCCAGCAGCGGAAATGACAGACCTCCCTACGAGCAGTACTTC. Based on the CDR3 plus reference TRBV5-6 and TRBJ2-7, the full variable domain is DAGVTQSPTHLIKTRGQQVTLRCSPKSGHDTVSWYQQALGQGPQFIFQYYEEEERQRGNFPDRFSGHQFPNYSSELNVNALLLGDSALYLCASSGNDRPPYEQYFGPGTRLTVT.

The rearrangement links TRBV6-5 to TRBJ2-5, with a tentative D call TRBD1 (6 bases). V was pared by 7 bases and J by 1 base, with 10 bases between. CDR1 and CDR2 (germline): MNHEY, SVGAGI. CDR3 length: 13 residues. The CDR3 region has the DNA TGTGCCAGCACCCGGACAGTCCAAGAGACCCAGTACTTC. This encodes CASTRTVQETQYF.

The rearrangement uses TRBV9 and TRBJ2-5, with TRBD1 matching over 7 bases. Germline CDR1 and CDR2: SGDLS and YYNGEE. This CDR3 spans 15 amino acids. Trimming removed 0 bases from V and 1 base from J; junction bases left unmatched: 3. CDR3 sequence (DNA): TGTGCCAGCAGCGTAGAAGGGGGCCTCCAAGAGACCCAGTACTTC. Translating gives CASSVEGGLQETQYF.

This rearrangement joins TRBV7-2 to TRBJ1-4; D is possibly TRBD1 (5 bases). V shed 5 bases and J shed 5 bases, with 15 bases lying between them. Germline V CDR1 and CDR2: SGHTA, FQGNSA. There are 15 residues in the CDR3. The CDR3 here is CASSLPRRQNEKLFF. The CDR3 DNA is TGTGCCAGCAGCCTGCCGCGAAGACAGAATGAAAAACTGTTTTTT.

The CDR3 sequence is CASLPGTDSTYEQYF. CDR3 DNA: TGTGCCAGTTTACCCGGGACAGACAGTACCTACGAGCAGTACTTC. The chain links TRBV28 to TRBJ2-7, with 7 bases aligning to TRBD1. Per germline, CDR1 MDHEN and CDR2 SYDVKM. There are 15 residues in the CDR3. V lost 9 bases, J lost 2 bases, and 13 bases stayed unmatched.

This chain connects TRBV19 to TRBJ2-3, with TRBD2 matching 8 bases. The J segment lost 0 bases and the V segment lost 1 base, leaving 3 bases of the junction unmatched. Germline loops: CDR1 LNHDA, CDR2 SQIVND (reference sequence). The CDR3 has 16 amino acids. This CDR3 is CASSIVSGGSTDTQYF. The CDR3 bases are TGTGCCAGTAGTATAGTTTCGGGGGGGAGCACAGATACGCAGTATTTT.